These 25 T cell receptor beta chains originate from one sample sequenced in a study of beta chain features in type 1 diabetes. The study's findings and limits: Shorter TCRB CDR3s, moderately but significantly so, were found in Type 1 diabetes patients in all four CD4+ subsets.

Antigen specificity for these receptors is unknown. cDNA synthesis used the whole RNA isolate, giving expressed TCRB sequences. This table comes from immunoSEQ multiplex PCR, and its TCRdb copy is limited to in-frame clones, with some not included. The table shows under 300,000 clones, with roughly 13% occurring only once. The sample taken for sequencing was naive CD4+ T cells from blood. The receptors were gathered from a man younger than 45 with type 1 diabetes.

CDR3 protein: CASSHVGGTGEKLFF. For the CDR3, the DNA is TGCGCCAGCAGCCATGTCGGGGGGACCGGCGAAAAACTGTTTTTT. This chain uses TRBV4-1 with TRBJ1-4; D is possibly TRBD1 (5 bases). The CDR3 loop spans 15 amino acids. V lost 3 bases to trimming and J lost 8 bases, with 16 bases between them. Germline V gives CDR1 MGHRA, CDR2 YSYEKL.

This clone has just a few counts. This chain uses TRBV11-2 with TRBJ2-3, with D possibly TRBD2 on 6 matching bases. CDR1 and CDR2 from the germline V gene are SGHAT and FQNNGV. The CDR3 spans 15 residues. With 6 bases removed from V and 4 bases from J, the gap between germline ends came to 17 bases. CDR3 sequence (DNA): TGTGCCAGCAGTCCATCGGGAGTTGGGGCAGATACGCAGTATTTT. Its translation is CASSPSGVGADTQYF.

This chain uses TRBV19 with TRBJ2-5, with 9 positions matching TRBD2. V dropped 9 bases and J dropped 5; count of bases not matched to a gene: 7. Germline V gives CDR1 LNHDA, CDR2 SQIVND (reference sequence). This CDR3 contains 13 residues. The CDR3 DNA is TGTGCCAGCCGCCTAGCGGGGATTGAGACCCAGTACTTC. Translated, it gives CASRLAGIETQYF.

The chain links TRBV18 to TRBJ2-1, with 10 bases aligning to TRBD1. The CDR3 sequence is 15 residues long. The junction had 8 bases not matched to a gene; V was cut back by 6 bases and J by 6 bases. CDR1 is KGHSH and CDR2 is LQKENI in the germline V gene. The CDR3 spells CASSSSGQGSNEQFF. In DNA, the CDR3 is TGTGCCAGCTCGTCCTCGGGACAGGGGAGCAATGAGCAGTTCTTC.

The table lists this clone with a few counts. The chain joins TRBV11-2 to TRBJ1-5; 10 nucleotides align to TRBD1. The trim removed 1 base at V and 4 bases at J, leaving 10 bases unmatched. Germline assignment: CDR1 SGHAT and CDR2 FQNNGV. The CDR3 spans 18 residues. CDR3 loop: CASSLGGVGQGLNQPQHF. The CDR3 nucleotides read TGTGCCAGCAGCTTAGGAGGGGTGGGACAGGGGCTAAATCAGCCCCAGCATTTT.

The J gene is TRBJ2-7, the V gene TRBV18, with D maybe TRBD1 (5 bases). This CDR3 is built from 14 residues. The germline V gene has CDR1 KGHSH and CDR2 LQKENI. The V end was cut by 2 bases, the J end by 3 bases, with 11 bases between. In DNA, the CDR3 is TGTGCCAGCTCACCAAACCACGACAGCTACGAGCAGTACTTC. Amino acids: CASSPNHDSYEQYF.

The chain uses TRBV6-5 and TRBJ2-2; D uncertain. V was trimmed by 6 bases and J by 4 bases, leaving 9 bases between them. There are 13 residues in the CDR3. From germline, CDR1 is MNHEY and CDR2 SVGAGI. CDR3 nucleotide sequence: TGTGCCAGCAGCTACCGGGTCACCGGGGAGCTGTTTTTT. This codes for CASSYRVTGELFF.

As DNA, the CDR3 is TGTGCCTGGAGTGCGGGCCGGGGTGGCTACACCTTC. Its translation is CAWSAGRGGYTF. The chain combines TRBV30 with TRBJ1-2; unclear D gene. The CDR3 loop spans 12 amino acids. Deletions cut 1 base from V and 7 bases from J, with 10 bases between. Germline values: CDR1 GTSNPN, CDR2 SVGIG (reference sequence).

The V and J genes are TRBV2 and TRBJ1-5; no clear D gene. The V end was cut by 3 bases, the J end by 6 bases, with 15 bases between. From germline, CDR1 is SNHLY and CDR2 FYNNEI. The CDR3 is made up of 15 amino acids. The CDR3 here is CASSDNGKGSQPQHF. CDR3 nucleotides: TGTGCCAGCAGTGACAACGGTAAAGGGAGTCAGCCCCAGCATTTT.

This chain links TRBV14 with TRBJ1-4, with 9 nucleotides matching TRBD1. V lost 3 bases and J lost 8; bases outside the gene matches: 7. The CDR3 totals 15 residues. Per germline, CDR1 SGHDN and CDR2 FVKESK. The CDR3 nucleotides are TGTGCCAGCAGCCATTTACAGGGGGCGCGCGAAAAACTGTTTTTT. Translated: CASSHLQGAREKLFF.

This clone was observed a few times. The gene calls are TRBV19 and TRBJ2-7, with a tentative D call TRBD2 (5 bases). The length of the CDR3 is 12 residues. Germline CDR1 LNHDA, CDR2 SQIVND (reference sequence). V dropped 6 bases and J dropped 7 bases, with 13 bases sitting between them. CDR3 DNA sequence: TGTGCCAGTAGCCTCATCGGGGAGGAGCAGTACTTC. Translated: CASSLIGEEQYF.

The CDR3 sequence is CASSYDTGSTEKLFF. The CDR3 DNA follows: TGTGCCAGCAGTTACGACACCGGTAGTACTGAAAAACTGTTTTTT. The V call is TRBV6-5, the J call TRBJ1-4, with D unresolved. CDR1 and CDR2 (germline): MNHEY, SVGAGI. This CDR3 is 15 amino acids long. Trimming took off 2 bases at V and 7 bases at J, with 14 bases between the two ends.

This clone came up a few times. This chain joins TRBV7-9 and TRBJ2-5; the D is unclear. V dropped 8 bases and J dropped 2 bases, with 6 bases sitting between them. This CDR3 has 11 amino acids. Germline assignment: CDR1 SEHNR and CDR2 FQNEAQ (reference sequence). The CDR3 sequence: CASGVQETQYF. The CDR3 region has the DNA TGTGCCAGCGGAGTACAAGAGACCCAGTACTTC.

The chain carries TRBV11-2 and TRBJ1-2, with 7 bases identical to TRBD1. This CDR3 contains 16 residues. From germline, CDR1 is SGHAT and CDR2 FQNNGV. V shed 3 bases, J shed 4 bases, and the junction held 11 bases outside the gene matches. CDR3 nucleotide sequence: TGTGCCAGCAGCTTGACTTGGACAGGCCTTGCCTATGGCTACACCTTC. It codes for CASSLTWTGLAYGYTF.

As DNA, the CDR3 is TGTGCCAGCAGCCAGGGGACCGGCTATGGCTACACCTTC. Translation gives CASSQGTGYGYTF. V usage is TRBV7-9 and J usage is TRBJ1-2; a weak D match, TRBD1 (6 bases). The CDR3 is 13 residues long. Germline loops: CDR1 SEHNR, CDR2 FQNEAQ (reference sequence). V shed 5 bases and J shed 4 bases, with 11 bases lying between them.

This rearrangement joins TRBV5-1 to TRBJ2-5; tentatively, D is TRBD2 (5 bases). The CDR3 totals 14 residues. V lost 3 bases and J 7 bases, leaving 16 bases between the germline ends. CDR1 and CDR2 (germline): SGHRS, YFSETQ. CDR3 sequence: CASSSGRYEGTQYF. The CDR3 DNA reads TGCGCCAGCAGCTCAGGACGTTACGAGGGGACCCAGTACTTC.

The gene calls are TRBV6-6 and TRBJ2-7; D is unclear. V was clipped by 2 bases and J by 4 bases, with 12 bases between them. This CDR3 comprises 14 residues. CDR1 is MNHNY, CDR2 SVGAGI, per germline (reference sequence). The CDR3 reads CASSYGPNGYEQYF. Here the CDR3 DNA reads TGTGCCAGCAGTTACGGGCCCAATGGGTACGAGCAGTACTTC.

The V call is TRBV30, the J call TRBJ1-5, with D unclear. The V gene's germline CDR1 is GTSNPN and CDR2 SVGIG (reference sequence). Trimming removed 1 base from V and 6 bases from J, with 10 bases in between. The CDR3 sequence is 13 residues long. The CDR3 DNA follows: TGTGCCTGGAGTGCCTCGGCGGGTCAGCCCCAGCATTTT. Amino acid sequence: CAWSASAGQPQHF.

The chain carries TRBV4-1 and TRBJ1-6; D ambiguous. Trimming left V 1 base short and J 0 bases short, with 10 bases between. The length of the CDR3 is 17 residues. Germline values: CDR1 MGHRA, CDR2 YSYEKL. In DNA, the CDR3 is TGCGCCAGCAGCCAAGGATGGGCTGCCTCCTATAATTCACCCCTCCACTTT. It specifies CASSQGWAASYNSPLHF.

The chain combines TRBV7-9 with TRBJ2-3; D ambiguous. The CDR3 extends over 13 amino acids. Trimming took off 3 bases at V and 4 bases at J, with 8 bases between the two ends. Germline V CDR1 and CDR2: SEHNR, FQNEAQ (reference sequence). CDR3 protein: CASSLNPADTQYF. DNA of the CDR3: TGTGCCAGCAGCTTGAATCCAGCAGATACGCAGTATTTT.

Only a few counts were recorded for this clone. This sequence joins TRBV4-1 and TRBJ2-7, with a possible D match to TRBD2 (7 bases). CDR1 and CDR2 from the germline V gene are MGHRA and YSYEKL. The CDR3 loop spans 14 amino acids. V was clipped by 1 base and J by 2 bases, with 9 bases between them. CDR3 in amino acids: CASSQGRGPYEQYF. The CDR3 DNA follows: TGCGCCAGCAGCCAAGGGCGGGGGCCCTACGAGCAGTACTTC.

In this sample, this clone turned up a few times. The chain has TRBV4-1 and TRBJ2-7, with 8 bases lining up with TRBD2. CDR1 and CDR2 (germline): MGHRA, YSYEKL. CDR3 size: 15 residues. V shed 6 bases and J 1 base; nucleotides not matched to a gene: 8. DNA for the CDR3: TGCGCCAGCAGTTCGAGCGGGAGAGGGTCCTACGAGCAGTACTTC. It encodes CASSSSGRGSYEQYF.

This chain uses TRBV5-1 with TRBJ2-1; D may be TRBD2 (7 bases). The V gene lost 0 bases and the J gene lost 9 bases, with 19 bases spanning the gap. The CDR3 is made up of 16 amino acids. Germline loops: CDR1 SGHRS, CDR2 YFSETQ. Written as DNA, the CDR3 is TGCGCCAGCAGCTTGGCCATGGGAGGGGGGTCTGGTGAGCAGTTCTTC. This codes for CASSLAMGGGSGEQFF.

The chain links TRBV4-2 to TRBJ1-1; D possibly corresponds to TRBD1 (6 bases). The V and J ends lost 1 base and 8 bases respectively, with 8 bases between them. CDR3 size: 12 residues. CDR1 and CDR2 (germline): LGHNA, YNFKEQ. The CDR3 here is CASSQGTVEAFF. The CDR3 DNA reads as TGTGCCAGCAGCCAAGGGACAGTAGAAGCTTTCTTT.

This clone was detected a few times. The chain is built from TRBV5-1 and TRBJ2-3, with D possibly matching TRBD2 (5 bases). The CDR3 has 15 residues. The V gene's germline CDR1 is SGHRS and CDR2 YFSETQ. V was clipped by 0 bases and J by 0 bases, with 8 bases between them. CDR3: CASSLARGSTDTQYF. The CDR3 DNA follows: TGCGCCAGCAGCTTGGCTCGCGGGAGCACAGATACGCAGTATTTT.